This TCR beta chain was retrieved from a study of PD-1 blockade in classical Hodgkin lymphoma. The time point: cycle 4 day 1 (C4D1), after 6 weeks of nivolumab. All the patients suffered relapse after autologous stem cell transplantation, and brentuximab vedotin exposure differed. Germline V CDR1 and CDR2: MNHEY, SVGAGI. Trimming cost V 2 bases and J 8 bases, with 12 bases left between them. CDR3 length: 13 residues. Profiled with immunoSEQ multiplex PCR; TCRdb holds only in-frame clones, not every one. Of about 20,000 clones in the sample, approximately 80% were seen once. The receptor comes from a human donor with classical Hodgkin lymphoma. The specimen was peripheral blood mononuclear cells (PBMCs), collected before the fourth cycle of nivolumab. The chain links TRBV6-5 to TRBJ1-2; no firm D call. In nucleotides, the CDR3 is TGTGCCAGCAGTTACATCCGGGCAGAGGGCTACACCTTC. Amino acids: CASSYIRAEGYTF.